The T cell receptor (beta chain) described here comes from a study of shared clonotypes between healthy human individuals. The CDR3 extends over 14 amino acids. The germline CDR1 and CDR2 sequences are MNHEY and SVGAGI. Selected positively for CCR7 and CD45RO-negative, naive CD8 cells excluded terminally differentiated effector memory CD45RA+ cells. Here immunoSEQ multiplex PCR was the method, and the copy in TCRdb shows in-frame clones only, minus some. The table has around 2,000,000 clones, roughly 95% seen once. Material for sequencing was naive CD8+ T cells sorted from blood. This sequence originates from a man younger than 35 in good health. The chain has TRBV6-5 and TRBJ2-5, with 7 bases identical to TRBD2. The end of the DNA fits TRBJ2-7 better, so the J call may be wrong. Written as DNA, the CDR3 is TGTGCCAGCAGGCCCAGCGGGGAGGGCTACGAGCAGTACTTC. It codes for CASRPSGEGYEQYF.